Each of the 22 T cell receptor beta chains below was sequenced from the same sample in a study of CD8+ T cells in alopecia areata (dated by TCRdb to between 2018 and 2020). Taken with the paper, the label for time point translates to: about 4 weeks on oral tofacitinib. The treatment or condition tag for this specimen amounts to: oral pan-JAK inhibitor, 5-10 mg twice daily. Library preparation used the immunoSEQ multiplex PCR assay. To provide template for TCR sequencing, every sample had RNA extracted and reverse transcribed into cDNA. TCRdb holds this immuneACCESS table with in-frame rearrangements only. Some clones are missing; in checked studies, unresolved V genes explain under half, and the rest has no known cause. This sample gives 130,000 or so clones in total; roughly 86% of them show up just once. Around 14% of the sample lies in the top ten. Sequenced here: CD8+ T cells sorted from blood, sampled at week 4, from a patient treated with tofacitinib. Receptors were obtained from a human donor with alopecia areata.

The chain has TRBV4-1 and TRBJ2-5; D may correspond to TRBD1 or TRBD2 (5 bases each). This CDR3 comprises 15 residues. Trimming cost V 4 bases and J 5 bases, with 17 bases left between them. Germline lookup yields CDR1 MGHRA and CDR2 YSYEKL. The DNA for the CDR3 is TGCGCCAGCAGCCGACTGGCCCTAGAGGGGGAGACCCAGTACTTC. Translated: CASSRLALEGETQYF.

V and J are TRBV25-1 and TRBJ2-7, with 8 positions matching TRBD2. Germline CDR1 reads MGHDK; CDR2 reads SYGVNS. V was clipped by 3 bases and J by 0 bases; unmatched bases: 4. This CDR3 comprises 15 residues. DNA for the CDR3: TGTGCCAGCAGTGATTCGGGGGGGGCCTCCTACGAGCAGTACTTC. Protein: CASSDSGGASYEQYF.

J is TRBJ1-1 and V is TRBV5-4, with D maybe TRBD1 (5 bases). Trimming left V 0 bases short and J 2 bases short, with 5 bases between. The CDR3 is 13 residues long. CDR1 and CDR2 (germline): SGHNT, YYREEE (reference sequence). The CDR3 nucleotides read TGTGCCAGCAGCTTGGGGGGCAACACTGAAGCTTTCTTT. This gives the protein CASSLGGNTEAFF.

The gene calls are TRBV27 and TRBJ1-1; D possibly corresponds to TRBD1 (5 bases). Between the trimmed V and J ends, which lost 3 bases and 5 bases, there was a span of 19 bases. Germline values: CDR1 MNHEY, CDR2 SMNVEV (reference sequence). This CDR3 spans 16 amino acids. The DNA of the CDR3 is TGTGCCAGCAGTTTTACCGGACACAAAAGGGGAACTGAAGCTTTCTTT. It yields the protein CASSFTGHKRGTEAFF.

This chain joins TRBV27 and TRBJ2-1, with 11 bases lining up with TRBD2. V dropped 3 bases and J dropped 0; count of bases not matched to a gene: 4. CDR1 is MNHEY and CDR2 is SMNVEV in the germline V gene (reference sequence). This CDR3 has 17 residues. CDR3 residues: CASSFVAGGSSYNEQFF. CDR3 nucleotide sequence: TGTGCCAGCAGTTTTGTAGCGGGAGGGAGCTCCTACAATGAGCAGTTCTTC.

The chain recombines TRBV29-1 with TRBJ2-1; TRBD2 matches at 8 bases. The junction had 9 bases not matched to a gene; V was cut back by 0 bases and J by 14 bases. The germline CDR1 and CDR2 sequences are SQVTM and ANQGSEA. This CDR3 comprises 13 residues. The CDR3 nucleotides are TGCAGCGTTGAAGATTCCGCGGGGGGCCCCAAGTTCTTC. Protein sequence: CSVEDSAGGPKFF.

The CDR3 reads CASSLRGFTDTQYF. CDR3 DNA: TGTGCCAGCAGCTTAAGGGGATTCACAGATACGCAGTATTTT. V and J are TRBV13 and TRBJ2-3, with a possible D match to TRBD1 (5 bases). The CDR3 spans 14 residues. The V end was cut by 2 bases, the J end by 2 bases, with 8 bases between. Germline V gene sequence: CDR1 PRHDT, CDR2 FYEKMQ (reference sequence).

The genes are TRBV29-1 and TRBJ2-7, with D uncertain. Trimming shortened V by 7 bases and J by 0 bases, and 13 bases separated the two germline ends. The CDR3 runs to 13 residues. Per the germline V gene, CDR1 is SQVTM and CDR2 is ANQGSEA. The CDR3 region is CSAHLSSSYEQYF. CDR3 in DNA: TGCAGCGCCCACCTTTCGTCCTCCTACGAGCAGTACTTC.

The genes are TRBV5-6 and TRBJ2-1, with a possible D match to TRBD2 (6 bases). V was clipped by 0 bases and J by 2 bases, with 9 bases between them. The length of the CDR3 is 15 residues. Per the germline V gene, CDR1 is SGHDT and CDR2 is YYEEEE. CDR3: CASSLGGVPYNEQFF. The DNA of the CDR3 is TGTGCCAGCAGCTTGGGCGGGGTTCCCTACAATGAGCAGTTCTTC.

The chain links TRBV5-6 to TRBJ2-1; no reliable D call. Germline V gives CDR1 SGHDT, CDR2 YYEEEE. This CDR3 region has 15 residues. Trimming took off 0 bases at V and 3 bases at J, with 10 bases between the two ends. CDR3 sequence reads: CASSLAGSFYNEQFF. In nucleotides, the CDR3 is TGTGCCAGCAGCTTGGCCGGTTCCTTCTACAATGAGCAGTTCTTC.

V usage is TRBV30 and J usage is TRBJ2-7; 9 bases map to TRBD2. CDR1 is GTSNPN, CDR2 SVGIG, per germline (reference sequence). With V trimmed by 7 bases and J by 2 bases, 6 bases remained unmatched. CDR3 length: 13 residues. CDR3 residues: CALLAGEAYEQYF. The CDR3 DNA sequence: TGTGCCTTGTTAGCGGGAGAGGCCTACGAGCAGTACTTC.

The chain employs TRBV27 and TRBJ2-7, with D uncertain. CDR3 length: 14 residues. Germline lookup yields CDR1 MNHEY and CDR2 SMNVEV (reference sequence). V gave up 3 bases and J gave up 3 bases, with 12 bases separating them. The CDR3 DNA is TGTGCCAGCAGTTTGGGCCATCTAGGCTACGAGCAGTACTTC. The encoded protein is CASSLGHLGYEQYF.

For this clone: Other DNA sequences of this sample code for an identical CDR3. The chain uses TRBV5-6 and TRBJ2-7; tentative D call: TRBD1 (6 bases). Per the germline V gene, CDR1 is SGHDT and CDR2 is YYEEEE. Trimming took 2 bases from V and 6 from J, leaving 12 bases between them. This CDR3 contains 13 residues. This CDR3 is CASSLNQGSEQYF. CDR3 sequence (DNA): TGTGCCAGCAGCTTAAATCAGGGGTCCGAGCAGTACTTC.

The chain carries TRBV29-1 and TRBJ2-5; 8 bases fit TRBD2. V dropped 7 bases and J dropped 5; count of bases not matched to a gene: 6. Per the germline V gene, CDR1 is SQVTM and CDR2 is ANQGSEA. The CDR3 totals 12 residues. CDR3 DNA sequence: TGCAGCGCCCCGGGGGGGGTGGAGACCCAGTACTTC. Its protein is CSAPGGVETQYF.

The V and J genes are TRBV7-8 and TRBJ2-1; 8 nucleotides line up with TRBD1. CDR1 and CDR2 (germline): SGHVS, FQNEAQ. CDR3 size: 14 residues. The junction had 6 bases not matched to a gene; V was cut back by 5 bases and J by 6 bases. CDR3 coding DNA: TGTGCCAGCAGCGCTGACAGGGGTCGCAATGAGCAGTTCTTC. Protein product: CASSADRGRNEQFF.

The DNA for the CDR3 is TGCGCCAGCAGTTTAGGGGGCTACACCGGGGAGCTGTTTTTT. Its translation is CASSLGGYTGELFF. V usage is TRBV4-1 and J usage is TRBJ2-2; 7 nucleotides line up with TRBD1. The CDR3 runs 14 residues. Trimming at V came to 6 bases and at J to 3 bases, leaving 4 bases not matched to a gene. Germline V gene data show CDR1 as MGHRA and CDR2 as YSYEKL.

V and J are TRBV29-1 and TRBJ2-6; maybe TRBD1 (5 bases). V shed 4 bases and J shed 2 bases, with 18 bases lying between them. The germline CDR1 and CDR2 sequences are SQVTM and ANQGSEA. There are 17 residues in the CDR3. CDR3 residues: CSVVPDIHLAGANVLTF. The DNA for the CDR3 is TGCAGCGTTGTTCCGGACATACATTTGGCTGGGGCCAACGTCCTGACTTTC.

The V gene is TRBV6-5, the J gene TRBJ2-1; D assignment may be TRBD1 or TRBD2 (6 bases each). With 2 bases removed from V and 0 bases from J, the gap between germline ends came to 11 bases. Germline CDR1 reads MNHEY; CDR2 reads SVGAGI. This CDR3 is built from 16 residues. The CDR3 here is CASSYGTGASYNEQFF. CDR3 coding DNA: TGTGCCAGCAGTTACGGGACGGGGGCCTCCTACAATGAGCAGTTCTTC.

V usage is TRBV6-5 and J usage is TRBJ2-7, with no clear D. Trimming left V 6 bases short and J 0 bases short, with 15 bases between. Germline assignment: CDR1 MNHEY and CDR2 SVGAGI. The CDR3 has 15 amino acids. CDR3 nucleotide sequence: TGTGCCAGCAGCCCTTATCCAGGCAGCTCCTACGAGCAGTACTTC. It codes for CASSPYPGSSYEQYF.

This chain uses TRBV29-1 with TRBJ2-1; D gene unclear. Germline V gene sequence: CDR1 SQVTM, CDR2 ANQGSEA. V lost 5 bases and J 10 bases, leaving 12 bases between the germline ends. This CDR3 region has 11 residues. The CDR3 here is CSVREGAEQFF. For the CDR3, the DNA is TGCAGCGTTCGTGAAGGAGCCGAGCAGTTCTTC.

The V call is TRBV5-4, the J call TRBJ1-1; D gene uncertain. With 0 bases removed from V and 4 bases from J, the gap between germline ends came to 4 bases. This CDR3 has 12 amino acids. CDR1 SGHNT and CDR2 YYREEE come from the germline V gene (reference sequence). As DNA, the CDR3 is TGTGCCAGCAGCTTGGTTTCCACTGAAGCTTTCTTT. It specifies CASSLVSTEAFF.

The V call is TRBV10-3, the J call TRBJ2-1; D is ambiguous. The CDR3 totals 13 residues. Germline-derived CDR1 and CDR2 are ENHRY and SYGVKD. The germline V and J ends were trimmed by 4 bases and 5 bases, with 9 bases remaining between them. CDR3: CAISVGSNNEQFF. Here the CDR3 DNA reads TGTGCCATCAGTGTAGGGTCCAACAATGAGCAGTTCTTC.